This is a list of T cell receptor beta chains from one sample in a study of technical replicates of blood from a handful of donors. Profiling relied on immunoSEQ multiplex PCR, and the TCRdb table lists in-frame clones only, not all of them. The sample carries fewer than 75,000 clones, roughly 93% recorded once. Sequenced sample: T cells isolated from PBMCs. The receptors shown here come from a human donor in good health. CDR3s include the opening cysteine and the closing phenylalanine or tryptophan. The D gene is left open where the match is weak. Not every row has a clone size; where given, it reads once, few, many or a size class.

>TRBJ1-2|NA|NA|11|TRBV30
CACQGSYGYTF
TGTGCCTGTCAGGGATCCTATGGCTACACCTTC
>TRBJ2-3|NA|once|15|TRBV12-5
CASGLVLGETDTQYF
TGTGCTAGTGGTTTGGTACTAGGAGAGACAGATACGCAGTATTTT
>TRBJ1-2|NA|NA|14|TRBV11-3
CASSLDPAGWGYTF
TGTGCCAGCAGCTTAGACCCCGCAGGGTGGGGCTACACCTTC
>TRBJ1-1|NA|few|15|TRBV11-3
CASSREGVGRGEAFF
TGTGCCAGCAGCCGGGAGGGGGTTGGGAGAGGTGAAGCTTTCTTT
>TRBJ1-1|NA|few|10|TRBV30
CAWIRAEAFF
TGTGCCTGGATACGGGCTGAAGCTTTCTTT
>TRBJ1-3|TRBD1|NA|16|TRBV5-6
CASSLGTGGNGNTIYF
TGTGCCAGCAGCTTGGGGACAGGGGGGAATGGAAACACCATATATTTT
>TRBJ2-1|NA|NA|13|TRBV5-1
CASSLQGLNEQFF
TGCGCCAGCAGCTTGCAGGGTCTCAATGAGCAGTTCTTC
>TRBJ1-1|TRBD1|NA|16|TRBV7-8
CASSQGTDSYPSISFF
TGTGCCAGCAGCCAAGGGACAGATTCGTACCCGAGTATATCTTTCTTT
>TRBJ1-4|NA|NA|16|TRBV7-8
CASSLVFGAPNEKLFF
TGTGCCAGCAGCTTAGTGTTTGGGGCACCTAATGAAAAACTGTTTTTT
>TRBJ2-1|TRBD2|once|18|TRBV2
CASIPLGVGGRAHNEQFF
TGTGCCAGCATTCCGTTAGGTGTCGGCGGGAGGGCGCACAATGAGCAGTTCTTC
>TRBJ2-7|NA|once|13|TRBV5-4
CASSLTQIHEQYF
TGTGCCAGCAGTCTGACACAGATCCACGAGCAGTACTTC
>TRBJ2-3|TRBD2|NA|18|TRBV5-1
CASSPYPGLPPSTDTQYF
TGCGCCAGCAGCCCCTACCCGGGACTACCACCTAGCACAGATACGCAGTATTTT
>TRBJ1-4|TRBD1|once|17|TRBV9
CASSALGVGQGQEKLFF
TGTGCCAGCAGCGCCTTGGGGGTAGGACAGGGTCAGGAAAAACTGTTTTTT
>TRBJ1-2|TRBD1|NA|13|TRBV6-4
CASSTTGDYGYTF
TGTGCCAGCAGCACCACAGGGGACTATGGCTACACCTTC
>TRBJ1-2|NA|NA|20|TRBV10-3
CAISESGVSESLIRGYGYTF
TGTGCCATCAGTGAGTCAGGGGTATCAGAATCCCTGATTAGGGGGTATGGCTACACCTTC
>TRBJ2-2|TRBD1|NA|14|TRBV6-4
CASRRQGNTGELFF
TGTGCCAGCAGACGACAGGGGAACACCGGGGAGCTGTTTTTT
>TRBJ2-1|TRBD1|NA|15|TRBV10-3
CAINPRTGDYNEQFF
TGTGCCATCAATCCTCGGACAGGGGACTACAATGAGCAGTTCTTC
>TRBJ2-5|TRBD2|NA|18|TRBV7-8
CASSLGSLAGGLQETQYF
TGTGCCAGCAGCTTAGGATCTCTGGCGGGAGGGTTACAAGAGACCCAGTACTTC
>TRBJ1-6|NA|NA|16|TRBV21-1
CASSKGGGNRDSPLHF
TGTGCCAGCAGCAAAGGTGGGGGGAATCGTGATTCACCCCTCCACTTT
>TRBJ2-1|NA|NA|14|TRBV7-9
CASSLVATYNEQFF
TGTGCCAGCAGCTTAGTAGCGACCTACAATGAGCAGTTCTTC
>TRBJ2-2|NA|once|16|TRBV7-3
CASSLIPPGSSGELFF
TGTGCCAGCAGCTTGATCCCCCCGGGGAGCTCCGGGGAGCTGTTTTTT
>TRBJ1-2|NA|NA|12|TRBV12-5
CASGWNTRDHTF
TGTGCTAGTGGTTGGAACACCCGGGATCACACCTTC
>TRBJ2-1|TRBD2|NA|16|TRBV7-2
CASSRGLAGSYNEQFF
TGTGCCAGCAGCCGGGGACTAGCGGGATCCTACAATGAGCAGTTCTTC
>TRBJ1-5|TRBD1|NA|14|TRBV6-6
CASRRQGSNQPQHF
TGTGCCAGCAGGCGACAGGGGTCGAATCAGCCCCAGCATTTT
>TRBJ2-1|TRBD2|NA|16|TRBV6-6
CASRTRGGSSYNEQFF
TGTGCCAGCAGGACACGGGGCGGGAGCTCCTACAATGAGCAGTTCTTC
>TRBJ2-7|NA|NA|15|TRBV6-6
CASSYPEAFPYEQYF
TGTGCCAGCAGTTACCCGGAGGCCTTTCCCTACGAGCAGTACTTC
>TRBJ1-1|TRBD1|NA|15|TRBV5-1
CASSPEGQGYTEAFF
TGCGCCAGCAGCCCGGAAGGACAGGGATACACTGAAGCTTTCTTT
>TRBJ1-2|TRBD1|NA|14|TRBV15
CATSFSGTGGGYTF
TGTGCCACCAGCTTTAGTGGGACAGGGGGTGGCTACACCTTC
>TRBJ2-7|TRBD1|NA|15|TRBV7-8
CASSLRDSAFYEQYF
TGTGCCAGCAGCTTACGGGACAGTGCCTTCTACGAGCAGTACTTC
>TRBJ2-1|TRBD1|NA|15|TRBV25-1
CASTRTGDTQNEQFF
TGTGCCAGCACTAGGACAGGGGACACACAGAATGAGCAGTTCTTC
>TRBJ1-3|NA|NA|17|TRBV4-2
CASSQVQVDTVRNTIYF
TGTGCCAGCAGCCAAGTGCAAGTAGACACAGTACGAAACACCATATATTTT
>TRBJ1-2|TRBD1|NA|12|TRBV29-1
CSVGTGGGGYTF
TGCAGCGTGGGGACAGGGGGCGGTGGCTACACCTTC
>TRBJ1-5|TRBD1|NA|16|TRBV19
CASSIRGQDSNQPQHF
TGTGCCAGTAGTATTAGGGGACAGGATAGCAATCAGCCCCAGCATTTT
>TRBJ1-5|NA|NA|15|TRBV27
CASSLYAGGNQPQHF
TGTGCCAGCAGTTTATACGCAGGGGGCAATCAGCCCCAGCATTTT
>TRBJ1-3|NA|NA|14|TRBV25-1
CASSGGDSGNTIYF
TGTGCCAGCAGTGGGGGGGACTCTGGAAACACCATATATTTT
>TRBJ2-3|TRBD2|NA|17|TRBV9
CASSVGEGLSSTDTQYF
TGTGCCAGCAGCGTAGGGGAGGGGCTCTCTAGCACAGATACGCAGTATTTT
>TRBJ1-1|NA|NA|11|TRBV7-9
CAIPINTEAFF
TGTGCCATCCCAATTAACACTGAAGCTTTCTTT
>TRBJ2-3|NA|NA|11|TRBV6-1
CAVADTDTQYF
TGTGCTGTGGCAGATACAGATACGCAGTATTTT
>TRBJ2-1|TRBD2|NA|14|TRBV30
CAWRLAGGYNEQFF
TGTGCCTGGAGACTAGCGGGGGGATACAATGAGCAGTTCTTC
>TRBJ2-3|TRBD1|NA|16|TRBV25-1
CASSEARTGGTDTQYF
TGTGCCAGCAGTGAGGCCCGGACAGGGGGCACAGATACGCAGTATTTT
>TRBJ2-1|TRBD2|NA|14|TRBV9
CASSVKPGLAEQFF
TGTGCCAGCAGCGTAAAGCCGGGACTAGCGGAGCAGTTCTTC
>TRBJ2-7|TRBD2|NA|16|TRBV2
CASSEGLAGALYEQYF
TGTGCCAGCAGTGAGGGGCTAGCGGGTGCCCTCTACGAGCAGTACTTC
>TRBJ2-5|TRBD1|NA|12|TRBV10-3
CAVQGVQETQYF
TGTGCCGTACAGGGGGTGCAAGAGACCCAGTACTTC
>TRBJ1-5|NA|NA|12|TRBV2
CASRRGNQPQHF
TGTGCCAGCAGGAGGGGCAATCAGCCCCAGCATTTT
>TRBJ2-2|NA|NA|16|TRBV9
CASSVGASVGAGELFF
TGTGCCAGCAGCGTAGGGGCTAGCGTGGGGGCCGGGGAGCTGTTTTTT
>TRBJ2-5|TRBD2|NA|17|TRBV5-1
CASSPAGTSGGGETQYF
TGCGCCAGCAGCCCTGCCGGGACTAGCGGGGGAGGTGAGACCCAGTACTTC
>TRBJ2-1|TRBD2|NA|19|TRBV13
CASSLGPPGLAGNDNEQFF
TGTGCCAGCAGCTTAGGTCCGCCTGGACTAGCGGGAAACGACAATGAGCAGTTCTTC